These T cell receptor beta chains were read from a single sample in a study of cytomegalovirus exposure and HLA in healthy donors. Repertoires were generated with immunoSEQ multiplex PCR, while TCRdb's copy carries only in-frame clones and drops some. The data contain roughly 180,000 clones, just under 80% of them singletons. Specimen: PBMCs. The receptors originated from a woman younger than 45 in good health and CMV-seronegative. Both conserved end residues are part of each CDR3. The D gene is left open where the match is weak. Size is stated for part of the rows, as once, few or many counts, or as a class when the clone is expanded.

d_call	v_call	j_call	clone_size	cdr3_aa	cdr3_nt
TRBD1	TRBV5-1	TRBJ1-2	NA	CASSLNRDRRNYGYTF	TGCGCCAGCAGCCTTAATCGGGACAGGAGAAACTATGGCTACACCTTC
TRBD2	TRBV5-1	TRBJ2-7	once	CASSLGRVWTSLTYEQYF	TGCGCCAGCAGCTTGGGAAGGGTTTGGACTAGCCTCACCTACGAGCAGTACTTC
TRBD1	TRBV7-2	TRBJ2-4	NA	CASSPMPGQGLGGNIQYF	TGTGCCAGCAGCCCCATGCCGGGACAGGGGTTGGGAGGAAACATTCAGTACTTC
NA	TRBV5-1	TRBJ1-6	few	CASSLSGNNSPLHF	TGCGCCAGCAGCTTGAGCGGGAATAATTCACCCCTCCACTTT
TRBD1	TRBV5-1	TRBJ1-2	NA	CASSLGLTGEYGYTF	TGCGCCAGCAGCCTCGGGCTGACAGGGGAATATGGCTACACCTTC
TRBD1	TRBV19	TRBJ2-7	NA	CASRRTGGPYEQYF	TGTGCCAGTAGGCGGACAGGGGGACCGTACGAGCAGTACTTC
NA	TRBV18	TRBJ2-4	NA	CASSPLYEFGKNIQYF	TGTGCCAGCTCACCACTTTATGAGTTTGGCAAAAACATTCAGTACTTC
NA	TRBV11-2	TRBJ2-7	once	CASSPSSESSYEQYF	TGTGCCAGCAGCCCCTCTAGCGAGAGCTCCTACGAGCAGTACTTC
TRBD2	TRBV7-7	TRBJ2-5	NA	CASRPRTSGGWETQYF	TGTGCTAGCAGACCCCGGACTAGCGGGGGGTGGGAGACCCAGTACTTC
TRBD1	TRBV6-4	TRBJ1-5	NA	CASSGKQGRFNQPQHF	TGTGCCAGCAGTGGTAAACAGGGGCGCTTCAATCAGCCCCAGCATTTT
TRBD1	TRBV7-3	TRBJ2-1	NA	CASSSKGQGAGEQFF	TGTGCCAGCAGCTCCAAGGGACAGGGGGCAGGTGAGCAGTTCTTC
NA	TRBV7-9	TRBJ2-5	NA	CASSSGQGIGETQYF	TGTGCCAGCAGCTCGGGCCAGGGGATTGGCGAGACCCAGTACTTC
TRBD1	TRBV18	TRBJ2-7	NA	CASSAWDSYSYEQYF	TGTGCCAGCTCAGCCTGGGACAGCTACTCCTACGAGCAGTACTTC
TRBD1	TRBV5-6	TRBJ2-7	NA	CASSLGGTGFDEQYF	TGTGCCAGCAGCTTGGGTGGGACAGGGTTTGACGAGCAGTACTTC
NA	TRBV29-1	TRBJ2-7	NA	CSVTRGAYEQYF	TGCAGCGTGACCAGGGGCGCCTACGAGCAGTACTTC
TRBD1	TRBV2	TRBJ1-1	NA	CGGQGGVTEAFF	TGTGGCGGACAGGGTGGGGTCACTGAAGCTTTCTTT
NA	TRBV9	TRBJ2-1	NA	CASSVGGGSYNYNEQFF	TGTGCCAGCAGCGTAGGAGGCGGATCTTATAACTACAATGAGCAGTTCTTC
NA	TRBV25-1	TRBJ1-2	NA	CASSEYGLSGYTF	TGTGCCAGCAGTGAATATGGCCTTTCCGGCTACACCTTC
NA	TRBV6-5	TRBJ2-5	NA	CASSYSERLQETQYF	TGTGCCAGCAGTTACTCCGAGAGGCTCCAAGAGACCCAGTACTTC
TRBD1	TRBV4-1	TRBJ1-2	once	CASSRENRGDYGYTF	TGCGCCAGCAGCCGAGAGAACAGGGGAGACTATGGCTACACCTTC
NA	TRBV5-8	TRBJ2-7	NA	CASEPWRDHEQYF	TGTGCCAGCGAACCCTGGCGGGACCACGAGCAGTACTTC
NA	TRBV7-8	TRBJ1-1	few	CASSSGLSDGNTEAFF	TGTGCCAGCAGCTCCGGACTGTCGGATGGGAACACTGAAGCTTTCTTT
TRBD1	TRBV10-2	TRBJ1-5	NA	CASSEGQGRDQPQHF	TGCGCCAGCAGTGAGGGACAGGGTAGGGATCAGCCCCAGCATTTT
TRBD1	TRBV4-2	TRBJ1-5	NA	CASSQGDSRGLEPQHF	TGTGCCAGCAGCCAAGGGGACAGCCGCGGATTGGAGCCCCAGCATTTT
TRBD1	TRBV9	TRBJ1-2	NA	CASSVDRGRFDGYTF	TGTGCCAGCAGCGTGGACAGGGGGCGATTCGATGGCTACACCTTC
NA	TRBV7-9	TRBJ2-2	NA	CASSPVEIGELFF	TGTGCCAGCAGCCCGGTGGAGATCGGGGAGCTGTTTTTT
NA	TRBV7-9	TRBJ1-4	NA	CASSSRVIEKLFF	TGTGCCAGCAGCTCCAGGGTAATAGAAAAACTGTTTTTT
NA	TRBV5-1	TRBJ2-7	once	CASSLESGTYEQYF	TGCGCCAGCAGCTTGGAGTCAGGGACCTACGAGCAGTACTTC
NA	TRBV21-1	TRBJ2-3	NA	CASSPTGLAASWGDTQYF	TGTGCCAGCAGCCCTACGGGACTAGCGGCATCTTGGGGAGATACGCAGTATTTT
TRBD1	TRBV18	TRBJ1-1	NA	CASSRMGQGNTEAFF	TGTGCCAGCTCACGTATGGGACAGGGGAACACTGAAGCTTTCTTT
NA	TRBV7-3	TRBJ2-3	NA	CASSPGGTDTQYF	TGTGCCAGCAGCCCCGGTGGCACAGATACGCAGTATTTT
TRBD1	TRBV27	TRBJ2-7	once	CASSSGTGGRYEQYF	TGTGCCAGCAGTTCCGGGACAGGGGGACGGTACGAGCAGTACTTC
TRBD1	TRBV19	TRBJ1-4	NA	CASSGTGLSTNEKLFF	TGTGCCAGTAGTGGGACAGGGTTATCAACTAATGAAAAACTGTTTTTT
TRBD1	TRBV6-4	TRBJ2-5	once	CASSGGRTGGETQYF	TGTGCCAGCAGTGGGGGAAGGACAGGTGGGGAGACCCAGTACTTC
TRBD1	TRBV9	TRBJ1-1	NA	CASSVLPGQVSGTEAFF	TGTGCCAGCAGCGTACTGCCGGGACAGGTAAGCGGTACTGAAGCTTTCTTT
NA	TRBV15	TRBJ1-1	once	CATSRAPLYTEAFF	TGTGCCACCAGCAGAGCCCCACTCTACACTGAAGCTTTCTTT
NA	TRBV19	TRBJ2-7	NA	CASSIQGTYEQYF	TGTGCCAGTAGTATACAGGGCACCTACGAGCAGTACTTC
NA	TRBV25-1	TRBJ1-1	NA	CASRGPWAFF	TGTGCCAGTAGGGGTCCCTGGGCTTTCTTT
NA	TRBV6-1	TRBJ1-5	NA	CASRAGTHSNQPQHF	TGTGCCAGCAGGGCCGGGACACATAGCAATCAGCCCCAGCATTTT
TRBD1	TRBV7-2	TRBJ1-2	NA	CASSLEGQGGYGYTF	TGTGCCAGCAGCTTAGAGGGACAGGGGGGCTATGGCTACACCTTC
NA	TRBV10-3	TRBJ1-2	NA	CAISDVRETGDGYTF	TGTGCCATCAGTGACGTGCGGGAAACAGGAGATGGCTACACCTTC
TRBD2	TRBV7-9	TRBJ2-3	NA	CASSPGLAGGHTDTQYF	TGTGCCAGCAGCCCCGGACTAGCGGGGGGACACACAGATACGCAGTATTTT
NA	TRBV13	TRBJ1-5	NA	CASSPPGGPQHF	TGTGCCAGCAGCCCACCGGGTGGGCCCCAGCATTTT
NA	TRBV5-6	TRBJ2-7	NA	CASSLVIVGGEQYF	TGTGCCAGCAGCTTGGTTATCGTGGGGGGCGAGCAGTACTTC
NA	TRBV20-1	TRBJ2-3	NA	CSGVTDTQYF	TGCAGCGGGGTTACAGATACGCAGTATTTT
TRBD1	TRBV29-1	TRBJ2-7	NA	CSVEGGGTGKAYEQYF	TGCAGCGTTGAAGGGGGTGGGACAGGGAAGGCCTACGAGCAGTACTTC
TRBD2	TRBV4-2	TRBJ2-1	NA	CASRASGGIPLSYNEQFF	TGTGCCAGCAGGGCTAGCGGGGGTATACCACTCTCCTACAATGAGCAGTTCTTC
NA	TRBV2	TRBJ1-2	NA	CASTRGGRFSGYTF	TGTGCCAGCACCCGCGGGGGGCGTTTCAGTGGCTACACCTTC